This TCR beta chain was recorded in a study of blood T cell repertoires in COVID-19. The germline gives CDR1 SGHDT, CDR2 YYEEEE. Trimming shortened V by 2 bases and J by 2 bases, and 8 bases separated the two germline ends. CDR3 length equals 13 residues. Produced via immunoSEQ multiplex PCR; TCRdb's table is partial and in-frame only. The data hold more than 90,000 clones, with more than 75% observed a single time. Source material: peripheral blood. The chain combines TRBV5-6 with TRBJ2-7; D is possibly TRBD1 (6 bases). This receptor was taken from a man between 40 and 49 years old with acute or convalescent COVID-19. CDR3 DNA: TGTGCCAGCAGCTTTGACAGGACCTACGAGCAGTACTTC. It codes for CASSFDRTYEQYF.